The 26 T cell receptor beta chains below all came from one sample that was sequenced in a study of cytomegalovirus exposure and HLA in healthy donors. The PCR was carried out with 60 Vbeta primers and 13 Jbeta primers. Produced via immunoSEQ multiplex PCR; TCRdb's table is partial and in-frame only. Its table records about 170,000 clones. Material for sequencing was PBMCs. These receptors were taken from a woman between 55 and 75 years old in good health and CMV-seronegative.

The V gene is TRBV29-1, the J gene TRBJ2-1, with 11 positions matching TRBD2. Germline V CDR1 and CDR2: SQVTM, ANQGSEA. V lost 2 bases, J lost 3 bases, and 3 bases stayed unmatched. This CDR3 is built from 15 residues. CDR3 nucleotides: TGCAGCGTTGAATTTCTAGCGGGGGGCTACAATGAGCAGTTCTTC. The encoded protein is CSVEFLAGGYNEQFF.

The chain couples TRBV30 to TRBJ1-2, with 12 bases fitting TRBD1. In germline, CDR1 is GTSNPN, CDR2 SVGIG (reference sequence). V dropped 2 bases and J dropped 7; count of bases not matched to a gene: 5. This CDR3 spans 14 amino acids. This CDR3 reads CAWSRDRGRRGYTF. The CDR3 DNA reads TGTGCCTGGAGTAGGGACAGGGGGCGACGTGGCTACACCTTC.

This chain uses TRBV4-2 with TRBJ2-7; D is possibly TRBD2 (6 bases). Germline V gene data show CDR1 as LGHNA and CDR2 as YNFKEQ. The CDR3 totals 16 residues. The V and J ends lost 1 base and 0 bases respectively, with 13 bases between them. The DNA for the CDR3 is TGTGCCAGCAGCCAAGCACCGGGACTCCACTCCTACGAGCAGTACTTC. This gives the protein CASSQAPGLHSYEQYF.

The chain couples TRBV7-8 to TRBJ2-7; 9 bases are a match to TRBD1. V shed 4 bases, J shed 3 bases, and the junction held 4 bases outside the gene matches. Per germline, CDR1 SGHVS and CDR2 FQNEAQ. The CDR3 runs to 14 residues. The CDR3 DNA is TGTGCCAGCAGCTCCGACAGGGGGAACTACGAGCAGTACTTC. As protein: CASSSDRGNYEQYF.

The chain has TRBV7-2 and TRBJ1-2; TRBD1 agrees at 7 bases. J was trimmed by 4 bases and V by 3 bases; bases with no gene match: 5. Germline V gives CDR1 SGHTA, CDR2 FQGNSA. This CDR3 contains 14 residues. The CDR3 DNA reads TGTGCCAGCAGCTTTCGCGACAGGGTCTATGGCTACACCTTC. It yields the protein CASSFRDRVYGYTF. The complete variable domain, with remaining parts taken from reference TRBV7-2 and TRBJ1-2, reads GAGVSQSPSNKVTEKGKDVELRCDPISGHTALYWYRQSLGQGLEFLIYFQGNSAPDKSGLPSDRFSAERTGGSVSTLTIQRTQQEDSAVYLCASSFRDRVYGYTFGSGTRLTVV.

The chain employs TRBV5-4 and TRBJ1-1, with D tentatively TRBD1 (5 bases). V lost 3 bases and J lost 5, with 14 bases in between. The CDR3 is 14 amino acids. Germline assignment: CDR1 SGHNT and CDR2 YYREEE (reference sequence). The CDR3 protein is CASSSAQGLTEAFF. In DNA, the CDR3 is TGTGCCAGCAGCTCTGCCCAGGGATTAACTGAAGCTTTCTTT. The full variable domain, rest sourced from reference TRBV5-4 and TRBJ1-1, is ETGVTQSPTHLIKTRGQQVTLRCSSQSGHNTVSWYQQALGQGPQFIFQYYREEENGRGNFPPRFSGLQFPNYSSELNVNALELDDSALYLCASSSAQGLTEAFFGQGTRLTVV.

J is TRBJ2-7 and V is TRBV4-1, with 7 bases identical to TRBD2. This CDR3 comprises 15 residues. The V segment lost 0 bases and the J segment 2 bases; nucleotides outside the gene matches: 4. CDR1 MGHRA and CDR2 YSYEKL come from the germline V gene. In nucleotides, the CDR3 is TGCGCCAGCAGCCAAGAGGGGGGGTTCGCCTACGAGCAGTACTTC. This sequence encodes CASSQEGGFAYEQYF.

The chain has TRBV10-3 and TRBJ2-1, with 10 bases aligning to TRBD1. V lost 4 bases, J lost 7 bases, and 7 bases stayed unmatched. Germline CDR1 ENHRY, CDR2 SYGVKD. CDR3 length equals 15 residues. The DNA for the CDR3 is TGTGCCATCAGTGGCCGGGACAGGGGACAGAATGAGCAGTTCTTC. It codes for CAISGRDRGQNEQFF.

V usage is TRBV5-1 and J usage is TRBJ2-3, with D possibly TRBD1 on 6 matching bases. V lost 0 bases and J lost 5, with 10 bases in between. This CDR3 region has 14 residues. Germline CDR1 and CDR2: SGHRS and YFSETQ. The CDR3 DNA sequence: TGCGCCAGCAGCTTGGGGGCAGGGGAAGATACGCAGTATTTT. Translation: CASSLGAGEDTQYF.

For this clone: Other DNA sequences within the sample encode an identical CDR3. V usage is TRBV7-3 and J usage is TRBJ2-5, with 7 bases matching TRBD1. The junction had 4 bases not matched to a gene; V was cut back by 5 bases and J by 1 base. This CDR3 is 14 amino acids long. Germline assignment: CDR1 SGHTA and CDR2 FQGTGA. The CDR3 bases are TGTGCCAGCAGCCCGACAGGGCTCCAAGAGACCCAGTACTTC. As protein: CASSPTGLQETQYF.

The chain links TRBV5-6 to TRBJ2-5, with 7 bases matching TRBD1. CDR3 length: 16 amino acids. With 3 bases clipped from V and 1 base from J, the junction kept 9 bases outside the gene matches. From germline, CDR1 is SGHDT and CDR2 YYEEEE. Here the CDR3 DNA reads TGTGCCAGCAGCTCGACAGGGCTCCCTATCCAAGAGACCCAGTACTTC. It codes for CASSSTGLPIQETQYF. Full variable domain (rest looked up from reference TRBV5-6 and TRBJ2-5): DAGVTQSPTHLIKTRGQQVTLRCSPKSGHDTVSWYQQALGQGPQFIFQYYEEEERQRGNFPDRFSGHQFPNYSSELNVNALLLGDSALYLCASSSTGLPIQETQYFGPGTRLLVL.

The chain has TRBV10-3 and TRBJ2-1, with 8 bases matching TRBD2. The CDR3 contains 17 residues. J gave up 4 bases and V 1 base, and 9 bases lay outside the gene matches. Germline V gives CDR1 ENHRY, CDR2 SYGVKD. DNA for the CDR3: TGTGCCATCAGTGAGTTCGGACTAGCAGACTCTTACAATGAGCAGTTCTTC. Its protein product is CAISEFGLADSYNEQFF.

The chain employs TRBV12-5 and TRBJ1-5, with TRBD1 matching over 9 bases. J was trimmed by 5 bases and V by 6 bases; bases with no gene match: 2. Germline V gene data show CDR1 as LGHNT and CDR2 as FRNRAP. The CDR3 extends over 13 amino acids. CDR3 bases: TGTGCTAGTGGCGACAGGGGGGATCAGCCCCAGCATTTT. Translation: CASGDRGDQPQHF.

The chain carries TRBV7-9 and TRBJ1-1; 10 nucleotides match TRBD1. The length of the CDR3 is 17 residues. The V segment lost 2 bases and the J segment 8 bases; nucleotides outside the gene matches: 14. Looked up from germline, CDR1 is SEHNR and CDR2 is FQNEAQ (reference sequence). The chain's CDR3 is CASSLSPGQGSAPEAFF. The CDR3 DNA reads as TGTGCCAGCAGCTTATCGCCGGGACAGGGGTCGGCTCCGGAAGCTTTCTTT.

V and J are TRBV7-8 and TRBJ2-1; 10 positions match TRBD1. The J segment lost 9 bases and the V segment lost 11 bases, leaving 10 bases of the junction unmatched. The germline CDR1 and CDR2 sequences are SGHVS and FQNEAQ. This CDR3 is built from 13 residues. Written as DNA, the CDR3 is TGTGCCGGCCGGGACAGGGGTGCGATTGAGCAGTTCTTC. Amino acids: CAGRDRGAIEQFF.

CDR3 region: CASSPRTGRPEAFF. The CDR3 DNA follows: TGCGCCAGCAGCCCTCGGACAGGGAGACCTGAAGCTTTCTTT. V is TRBV5-1 and J is TRBJ1-1, with TRBD1 matching over 8 bases. V gave up 4 bases and J gave up 6 bases; unmatched junction bases: 8. Germline CDR1 SGHRS, CDR2 YFSETQ. CDR3 length: 14 residues.

The gene calls are TRBV5-1 and TRBJ1-2, with D possibly TRBD1 on 5 matching bases. The ends were cut back, 2 bases at V and 5 bases at J, with 13 bases in the middle. The CDR3 spans 14 residues. Germline values: CDR1 SGHRS, CDR2 YFSETQ. CDR3: CASSFGGLGYGYTF. The CDR3 nucleotides read TGCGCCAGCAGCTTCGGGGGGTTGGGGTATGGCTACACCTTC.

This chain joins TRBV9 and TRBJ2-3, with TRBD2 matching over 8 bases. Germline CDR1 SGDLS, CDR2 YYNGEE. V shed 3 bases, J shed 4 bases, and the junction held 7 bases outside the gene matches. The CDR3 runs to 15 residues. The CDR3 bases are TGTGCCAGCAGCGGTAGGGGGACTAGAGCAGATACGCAGTATTTT. Its translation: CASSGRGTRADTQYF.

This chain joins TRBV13 and TRBJ1-4, with 8 bases aligning to TRBD1. The CDR3 loop spans 14 amino acids. Germline CDR1 is PRHDT and CDR2 is FYEKMQ (reference sequence). With V trimmed by 5 bases and J by 13 bases, 12 bases remained unmatched. CDR3 region: CASSQSGGEDRLFF. CDR3 sequence (DNA): TGTGCCAGCAGCCAGTCAGGGGGCGAGGATAGACTGTTTTTT. Supplemented by reference TRBV13 and TRBJ1-4, the full variable domain reads AAGVIQSPRHLIKEKRETATLKCYPIPRHDTVYWYQQGPGQDPQFLISFYEKMQSDKGSIPDRFSAQQFSDYHSELNMSSLELGDSALYFCASSQSGGEDRLFFGSGTQLSVL.

The J gene is TRBJ2-7, the V gene TRBV7-9; no firm D call. This CDR3 region has 14 residues. Trimming removed 2 bases at V and 3 bases at J, with 11 bases between. Germline V lookup: CDR1 SEHNR, CDR2 FQNEAQ (reference sequence). DNA for the CDR3: TGTGCCAGCAGCTTACAGAATTACGACTACGAGCAGTACTTC. Its translation is CASSLQNYDYEQYF.

V is TRBV5-6 and J is TRBJ1-3, with 8 bases matching TRBD1. The CDR3 spans 14 residues. Per the germline V gene, CDR1 is SGHDT and CDR2 is YYEEEE. V lost 4 bases and J lost 4; bases outside the gene matches: 4. DNA for the CDR3: TGTGCCAGCAGCCGACAGGGGTCAGGAAACACCATATATTTT. Translation gives CASSRQGSGNTIYF. Full variable domain (remainder filled in from reference TRBV5-6 and TRBJ1-3): DAGVTQSPTHLIKTRGQQVTLRCSPKSGHDTVSWYQQALGQGPQFIFQYYEEEERQRGNFPDRFSGHQFPNYSSELNVNALLLGDSALYLCASSRQGSGNTIYFGEGSWLTVV.

The chain carries TRBV27 and TRBJ1-2; unclear D gene. Germline-derived CDR1 and CDR2 are MNHEY and SMNVEV (reference sequence). With 2 bases removed from V and 5 bases from J, the gap between germline ends came to 9 bases. The CDR3 has 13 residues. DNA of the CDR3: TGTGCCAGCAGTTTAAAGGGAGGGTATGGCTACACCTTC. It yields the protein CASSLKGGYGYTF.

The chain recombines TRBV2 with TRBJ2-7; D is uncertain. The CDR3 runs to 14 residues. CDR1 is SNHLY, CDR2 FYNNEI, per germline. V was shortened by 0 bases and J by 7 bases, with 13 bases between the two germline ends. The CDR3 region has the DNA TGTGCCAGCAGTGAAGCACGGAGCCTGGTGGAGCAGTACTTC. Amino acids: CASSEARSLVEQYF.

V and J are TRBV19 and TRBJ1-5; D might be TRBD1 (5 bases). The V gene lost 3 bases and the J gene lost 0 bases, with 12 bases spanning the gap. Germline lookup yields CDR1 LNHDA and CDR2 SQIVND (reference sequence). The CDR3 has 16 residues. CDR3 sequence: CASSIETVYSNQPQHF. The DNA of the CDR3 is TGTGCCAGTAGTATCGAGACAGTCTATAGCAATCAGCCCCAGCATTTT.

The V call is TRBV4-3, the J call TRBJ2-7; no reliable D call. Between the trimmed V and J ends, which lost 0 bases and 2 bases, there was a span of 5 bases. This CDR3 has 13 amino acids. From germline, CDR1 is LGHNA and CDR2 YSLEER. The CDR3 reads CASSQDRTYEQYF. CDR3 bases: TGCGCCAGCAGCCAAGACAGAACCTACGAGCAGTACTTC.

The chain combines TRBV18 with TRBJ2-5; 9 bases agree with TRBD1. Judging by the DNA end, TRBJ2-7 fits better; the J call may be wrong. In germline, CDR1 is KGHSH, CDR2 LQKENI. The CDR3 covers 16 residues. The CDR3 nucleotides are TGTGCCAGCTCACCAGAGGCCAGGACAGGGGCCTACGAGCAGTACTTC. It encodes CASSPEARTGAYEQYF.